The clone carrying this T cell receptor beta chain occurred a few times. A second about 7 to 11 cycle PCR used barcoded and J-beta primers. A template-switch adaptor that had 12 random nucleotides put a tag on each cDNA molecule. In TCRdb, the 5' RACE reads were re-called with MiXCR into one record per CDR3 protein. This table has some 1.5 million distinct CDR3 sequences, around 40% appearing once. Healthy Caucasian individuals from Russia aged about 6 to 90 served as donors. This sample is part of a study of blood T cells in healthy people across ages. With 6 bases removed from V and 0 bases from J, the gap between germline ends came to 6 bases. Germline CDR1 SNHLY, CDR2 FYNNEI. The CDR3 has 13 residues.

The source is a woman between 18 and 29 years old in good health. Source material: blood. V is TRBV2 and J is TRBJ1-3; D remains ambiguous. The CDR3 DNA reads TGTGCCAGCAGAGGGTACTCTGGAAACACCATATATTTT. Encoded protein: CASRGYSGNTIYF.